The present T cell receptor (beta chain) was sequenced within a study of T cells in Graves' hyperthyroidism and ophthalmopathy. Trimming took off 0 bases at V and 4 bases at J, with 11 bases between the two ends. CDR1 and CDR2 (germline): MNHNS, SASEGT. The CDR3 is made up of 15 amino acids. The TCR beta CDR3 regions underwent amplification using RNA transcripts as the source. HTBI primers were employed in a first-round RT-PCR of the TCR CDR3. TCRdb recomputed calls from the multiplex PCR reads with MiXCR, one row per CDR3 protein. The top ten clones hold around two fifths of a sample with 350,000 to 400,000 distinct CDR3 sequences, about a fifth of them seen once. In its sample, this clonotype was seen a few times.

The receptor comes from a man younger than 30 with Graves' ophthalmopathy. V usage is TRBV6-1 and J usage is TRBJ2-3; TRBD2 might be the D (5 bases). Sequenced input: blood. CDR3 nucleotide sequence: TGTGCCAGCAGTGAAGCGCGGGCTTGGGCAGATACGCAGTATTTT. Translated: CASSEARAWADTQYF.